This is a list of T cell receptor beta chains from one sample in a study of T cell responses to AZD1222 COVID-19 vaccine. The data were produced by immunoSEQ multiplex PCR, yet TCRdb's version contains in-frame clones alone and is incomplete. The repertoire consists of fewer than 7,000 clones, with 87% occurring once and the leading ten covering 15%. The sequences come from peripheral blood, collected 28 days after the second AZD1222 dose. The receptors originated from an adult who received the AZD1222 COVID-19 vaccine. Both conserved end residues are part of each CDR3. A D gene is named only where the DNA matches it firmly. Part of the rows lack a size; the others show once, few, many or a class for expanded clones.

clone_size,v_call,d_call,j_call,cdr3_aa,cdr3_nt
NA,TRBV19,TRBD1,TRBJ1-5,CASSEQGYQPQHF,TGTGCCAGTAGCGAACAGGGGTATCAGCCCCAGCATTTT
NA,TRBV10-3,NA,TRBJ2-3,CAISESGSNVQYF,TGTGCCATCAGTGAGTCGGGGTCTAATGTACAGTATTTT
NA,TRBV27,NA,TRBJ1-2,CASSASRVDYGYTF,TGTGCCAGCAGTGCCTCCAGGGTGGACTATGGCTACACCTTC
NA,TRBV9,TRBD2,TRBJ2-5,CASSVGLAGVGWYETQYF,TGTGCCAGCAGCGTAGGACTAGCGGGAGTAGGTTGGTATGAGACCCAGTACTTC
NA,TRBV9,NA,TRBJ1-2,CASSSGYYGYTF,TGTGCCAGCAGTTCAGGGTACTATGGCTACACCTTC
NA,TRBV11-2,NA,TRBJ2-2,CASSPGPGGELFF,TGTGCCAGCAGCCCTGGGCCGGGCGGGGAGCTGTTTTTT
once,TRBV24-1,TRBD1,TRBJ2-3,CATSDWGQGGTDTQYF,TGTGCCACCAGTGACTGGGGACAGGGGGGAACAGATACGCAGTATTTT
NA,TRBV18,TRBD2,TRBJ2-5,CASSPRGGQETQYF,TGTGCCAGCTCACCCCGGGGGGGACAAGAGACCCAGTACTTC
NA,TRBV7-9,NA,TRBJ1-5,CASRSREGRTQHF,TGTGCCAGCAGATCGAGGGAAGGGCGGACGCAGCATTTT
NA,TRBV25-1,TRBD1,TRBJ1-1,CASSDPGQGSEAFF,TGTGCCAGCAGTGATCCCGGACAGGGAAGTGAAGCTTTCTTT
NA,TRBV6-6,NA,TRBJ1-1,CASDNFLNTEAFF,TGTGCCAGCGACAACTTTCTGAACACTGAAGCTTTCTTT
NA,TRBV15,NA,TRBJ1-3,CATSRAGPGNTIYF,TGTGCCACCAGCAGAGCGGGCCCTGGAAACACCATATATTTT
once,TRBV7-9,TRBD1,TRBJ1-5,CASSLATGVQHF,TGTGCCAGCAGCCTAGCGACAGGGGTCCAGCATTTT
NA,TRBV2,NA,TRBJ1-3,CASRTHRSSGNTIYF,TGTGCCAGCAGGACCCACAGGAGCTCTGGAAACACCATATATTTT
NA,TRBV12-3/TRBV12-4,NA,TRBJ1-1,CASSFQQNTEAFF,TGTGCCAGCAGTTTTCAGCAGAACACTGAAGCTTTCTTT
NA,TRBV20-1,TRBD2,TRBJ2-1,CSASSGTPNEQFF,TGCAGTGCTAGTAGCGGGACCCCGAATGAGCAGTTCTTC
NA,TRBV28,TRBD1,TRBJ1-2,CASSSPGQGIYGYTF,TGTGCCAGCAGTTCACCGGGACAGGGAATCTATGGCTACACCTTC
few,TRBV5-8,NA,TRBJ1-1,CASSFRGNTEAFF,TGTGCCAGCAGCTTTAGAGGGAACACTGAAGCTTTCTTT
NA,TRBV10-3,TRBD2,TRBJ2-7,CAIRMTSGRSEQYF,TGTGCCATCAGGATGACTAGCGGGAGAAGCGAGCAGTACTTC
NA,TRBV5-1,NA,TRBJ2-2,CASSFGNTGELFF,TGCGCCAGCAGCTTTGGGAACACCGGGGAGCTGTTTTTT
NA,TRBV27,NA,TRBJ2-1,CASSFKAQGYNEQFF,TGTGCCAGCAGTTTTAAGGCCCAGGGCTACAATGAGCAGTTCTTC
NA,TRBV7-9,TRBD2,TRBJ2-3,CASSDPWTSGKTDTQYF,TGTGCCAGCAGCGACCCCTGGACTAGCGGGAAGACAGATACGCAGTATTTT
NA,TRBV6-2/TRBV6-3,TRBD2,TRBJ2-1,CASSTGTSGSYNEQFF,TGTGCCAGCAGTACGGGGACTAGCGGCTCCTACAATGAGCAGTTCTTC
NA,TRBV29-1,NA,TRBJ2-2,CSVEIGTGELFF,TGCAGCGTTGAAATCGGGACTGGGGAGCTGTTTTTT
NA,TRBV27,TRBD1,TRBJ2-5,CASSSSGTGGLETQYF,TGTGCCAGCAGTTCCTCCGGGACAGGGGGTTTAGAGACCCAGTACTTC
NA,TRBV28,NA,TRBJ1-1,CASSSTVNTEAFF,TGTGCCAGCAGTTCGACAGTGAACACTGAAGCTTTCTTT
NA,TRBV28,TRBD1,TRBJ2-7,CASSSPGQGAIEQYF,TGTGCCAGCAGTTCACCGGGACAGGGGGCGATCGAGCAGTACTTC
NA,TRBV2,NA,TRBJ2-5,CASSAEPRVQYF,TGTGCCAGCAGTGCAGAACCCCGCGTCCAGTACTTC
NA,TRBV7-9,TRBD1,TRBJ1-5,CASSLVDRGQPQHF,TGTGCCAGCAGCTTAGTAGACAGGGGACAGCCCCAGCATTTT
NA,TRBV7-9,NA,TRBJ1-2,CASSLGQSANYGYTF,TGTGCCAGCAGCTTAGGACAGTCAGCTAACTATGGCTACACCTTC
NA,TRBV2,TRBD2,TRBJ2-1,CASSEVPSGNYNEQFF,TGTGCCAGCAGTGAAGTCCCTAGCGGGAACTACAATGAGCAGTTCTTC
NA,TRBV28,NA,TRBJ1-4,CASSPRANEKLFF,TGTGCCAGCAGTCCCAGGGCTAATGAAAAACTGTTTTTT
NA,TRBV7-9,NA,TRBJ2-5,CASSPGNQETQYF,TGTGCCAGCAGCCCAGGGAACCAAGAGACCCAGTACTTC
NA,TRBV27,NA,TRBJ2-1,CASRSRTDSYNEQFF,TGTGCCAGCAGATCCCGGACGGATTCCTACAATGAGCAGTTCTTC
NA,TRBV7-6,NA,TRBJ2-1,CASSFSKGNEQFF,TGTGCCAGCAGCTTTTCAAAGGGCAATGAGCAGTTCTTC
NA,TRBV27,TRBD1,TRBJ1-1,CASSFQGAKVNTEAFF,TGTGCCAGCAGTTTTCAGGGGGCGAAGGTGAACACTGAAGCTTTCTTT
once,TRBV6-2/TRBV6-3,TRBD1,TRBJ1-5,CASSYSLQSPGQGSNQPQHF,TGTGCCAGCAGTTACTCCCTCCAATCTCCGGGACAGGGGAGCAATCAGCCCCAGCATTTT
NA,TRBV5-1,TRBD2,TRBJ2-3,CASSTLLAGVGDTQYF,TGCGCCAGCAGCACCTTGCTAGCGGGAGTTGGGGATACGCAGTATTTT
NA,TRBV7-9,NA,TRBJ1-2,CASSLRDGDYGYTF,TGTGCCAGCAGCTTAAGGGACGGAGATTATGGCTACACCTTC
NA,TRBV9,NA,TRBJ2-5,CASSDQETQYF,TGTGCCAGCAGCGACCAAGAGACCCAGTACTTC
once,TRBV19,NA,TRBJ1-1,CASSRTDSMNTEAFF,TGTGCCAGTAGTAGGACGGATTCCATGAACACTGAAGCTTTCTTT
NA,TRBV5-5,NA,TRBJ2-5,CASSLDSNSQETQYF,TGTGCCAGCAGCTTGGATAGCAATTCACAAGAGACCCAGTACTTC